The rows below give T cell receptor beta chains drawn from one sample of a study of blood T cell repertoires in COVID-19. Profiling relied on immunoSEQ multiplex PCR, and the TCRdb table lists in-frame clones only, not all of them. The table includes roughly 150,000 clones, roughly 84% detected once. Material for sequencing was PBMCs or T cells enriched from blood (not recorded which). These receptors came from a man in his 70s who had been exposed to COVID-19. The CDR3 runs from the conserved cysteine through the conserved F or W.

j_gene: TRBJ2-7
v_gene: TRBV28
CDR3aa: CASRGGSGRASYEQYF

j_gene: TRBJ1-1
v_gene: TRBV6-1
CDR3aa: CASSEARGWGTEAFF

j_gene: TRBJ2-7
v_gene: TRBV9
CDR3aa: CASSVDQAPYEQYF

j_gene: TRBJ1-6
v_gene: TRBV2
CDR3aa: CASSRRQGGNSPLHF

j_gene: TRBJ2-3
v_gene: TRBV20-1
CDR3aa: CSARLRDWQYF

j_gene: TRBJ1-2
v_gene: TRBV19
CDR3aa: CASSPGQGSGGYTF

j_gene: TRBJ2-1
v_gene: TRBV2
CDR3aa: CASSEKREARWGSYNEQFF

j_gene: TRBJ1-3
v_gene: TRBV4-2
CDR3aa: CASSQEQANTIYF

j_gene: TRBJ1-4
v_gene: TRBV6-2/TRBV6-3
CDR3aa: CASSDLDRGREKLFF

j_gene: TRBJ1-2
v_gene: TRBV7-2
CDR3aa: CASSLGGGGVNYGYTF

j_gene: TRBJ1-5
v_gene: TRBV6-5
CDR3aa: CAPRGQGARNQPQHF

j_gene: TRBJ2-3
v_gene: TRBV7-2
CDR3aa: CASSPDRGGDTQYF

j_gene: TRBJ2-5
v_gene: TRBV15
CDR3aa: CATSREGYRGETQYF

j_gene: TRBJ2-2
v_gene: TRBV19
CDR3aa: CASTWGGSTGELFF

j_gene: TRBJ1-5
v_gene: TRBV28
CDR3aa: CASSLARTGSNQPQHF

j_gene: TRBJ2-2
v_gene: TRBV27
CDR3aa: CASSPPGVSPGELFF

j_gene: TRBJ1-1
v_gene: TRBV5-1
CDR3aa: CASSPETGRGEAFF

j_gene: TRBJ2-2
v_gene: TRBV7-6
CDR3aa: CASSLGGQGNTGELFF

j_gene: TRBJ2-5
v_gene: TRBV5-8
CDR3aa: CASSLAGAGGSRETQYF

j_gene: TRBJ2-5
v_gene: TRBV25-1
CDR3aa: CASSAPRAGGRETQYF

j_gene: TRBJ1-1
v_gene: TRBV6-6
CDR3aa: CASSEVNTEAFF

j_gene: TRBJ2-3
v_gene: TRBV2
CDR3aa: CASRERQGTSTDTQYF

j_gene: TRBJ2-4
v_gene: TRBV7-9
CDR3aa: CASSASDRNIQYF

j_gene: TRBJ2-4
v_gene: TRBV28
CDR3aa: CASSPRTSRPNIQYF

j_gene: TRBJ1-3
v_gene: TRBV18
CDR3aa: CASSLDRDGNTIYF

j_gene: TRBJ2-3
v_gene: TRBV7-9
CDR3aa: CASSPPRGATDTQYF

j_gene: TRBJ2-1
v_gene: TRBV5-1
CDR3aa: CASSLRLAGGPSGNEQFF

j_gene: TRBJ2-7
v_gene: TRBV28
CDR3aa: CASSFSHADRAYEQYF

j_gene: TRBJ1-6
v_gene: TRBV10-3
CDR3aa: CAISGQGQPLHF

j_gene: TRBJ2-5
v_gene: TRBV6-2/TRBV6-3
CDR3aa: CASSPGTGNQETQYF

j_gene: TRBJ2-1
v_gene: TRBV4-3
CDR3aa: CASSQDVSGLMGEQFF

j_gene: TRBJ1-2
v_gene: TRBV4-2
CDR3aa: CASSQASSYSDRGGDNTF

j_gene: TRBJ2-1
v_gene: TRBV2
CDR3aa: CASSEALTVYEQFF

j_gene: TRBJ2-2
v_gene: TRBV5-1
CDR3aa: CASSLGLATNTGELFF

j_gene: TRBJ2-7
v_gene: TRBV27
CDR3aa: CASRDREITYEQYF